The 25 T cell receptor beta chains listed next were all sequenced from one sample in a study of blood T cell repertoires in COVID-19. Assay: immunoSEQ multiplex PCR; the TCRdb copy retains only in-frame clones and omits some. The sample carries about 300,000 clones, around 86% recorded once. Sequences were obtained from PBMCs or T cells enriched from blood (not recorded which). The receptors shown here come from a woman aged 40 to 55 who had recovered from COVID-19.

Turning to this clone: The junction differs from germline at one of its ends, possibly a read error. The gene calls are TRBV7-7 and TRBJ2-7; TRBD1 is a possible D gene (6 bases). CDR1 is SSHAT and CDR2 is FNYEAQ in the germline V gene (reference sequence). The CDR3 runs to 19 residues. CDR3 sequence reads: CASSPVIILPTGSSYEQYF. CDR3 DNA sequence: TGTGCTAGCAGCCCCGTCATAATTCTCCCCACAGGGAGCTCCTACGAGCAGTACTTC.

V and J are TRBV29-1 and TRBJ2-1; 11 bases fit TRBD2. The CDR3 is 17 residues long. With 8 bases clipped from V and 0 bases from J, the junction kept 12 bases outside the gene matches. CDR1 is SQVTM, CDR2 ANQGSEA, per germline. The CDR3 region is CSTRKGLAESSYNEQFF. The CDR3 DNA reads as TGCAGCACCAGGAAGGGACTAGCGGAGAGCTCCTACAATGAGCAGTTCTTC.

CDR3 coding DNA: TGTGCCAGCAGTGAAGGCTTAGCGGCCTACAATGAGCAGTTCTTC. Translating gives CASSEGLAAYNEQFF. The J gene is TRBJ2-1, the V gene TRBV2; D perhaps matches TRBD2 (6 bases). The germline V gene has CDR1 SNHLY and CDR2 FYNNEI. Trimming stripped 1 base from V and 2 bases from J, with 9 bases between. This CDR3 is built from 15 residues.

The chain joins TRBV11-2 to TRBJ2-5, with D maybe TRBD1 (6 bases). This CDR3 region has 15 residues. V was clipped by 3 bases and J by 2 bases, with 13 bases between them. Per germline, CDR1 SGHAT and CDR2 FQNNGV. The CDR3 DNA is TGTGCCAGCAGCTTCGGGACACAGAGTCAAGAGACCCAGTACTTC. Translating it yields CASSFGTQSQETQYF.

The J gene is TRBJ1-6, the V gene TRBV27; possibly TRBD1 for D (5 bases). V lost 5 bases to trimming and J lost 9 bases, with 17 bases between them. This CDR3 has 15 amino acids. The germline V gene has CDR1 MNHEY and CDR2 SMNVEV (reference sequence). Here the CDR3 reads CASSPWAGEGSPLHF. CDR3 in DNA: TGTGCCAGCAGTCCTTGGGCGGGGGAGGGTTCACCCCTCCACTTT.

A single count supports this clone. V and J are TRBV7-2 and TRBJ1-5, with D perhaps TRBD1 (6 bases). Trimming left V 5 bases short and J 9 bases short, with 17 bases between. Germline values: CDR1 SGHTA, CDR2 FQGNSA. The CDR3 sequence is 14 residues long. Written as DNA, the CDR3 is TGTGCCAGCAGCACCCAGGACAGATCTAGGCCCCAGCATTTT. Protein: CASSTQDRSRPQHF.

The rearrangement uses TRBV30 and TRBJ2-3, with 10 bases lining up with TRBD1. Germline trimming cut 5 bases from V and 2 bases from J; bases unmatched to any gene: 7. The CDR3 is made up of 15 amino acids. CDR1 is GTSNPN and CDR2 is SVGIG in the germline V gene (reference sequence). CDR3 amino acids: CAWGSGTGATDTQYF. DNA of the CDR3: TGTGCCTGGGGTTCCGGGACAGGGGCCACAGATACGCAGTATTTT. The variable domain in full, completed from reference TRBV30 and TRBJ2-3, reads SQTIHQWPATLVQPVGSPLSLECTVEGTSNPNLYWYRQAAGRGLQLLFYSVGIGQISSEVPQNLSASRPQDRQFILSSKKLLLSDSGFYLCAWGSGTGATDTQYFGPGTRLTVL.

In nucleotides, the CDR3 is TGTGCCAGCTCACCACCCCTAGCGGGGAGCACAGATACGCAGTATTTT. It yields the protein CASSPPLAGSTDTQYF. The gene calls are TRBV18 and TRBJ2-3; 9 bases align to TRBD2. CDR3 length equals 16 residues. CDR1 KGHSH and CDR2 LQKENI come from the germline V gene. The J segment lost 0 bases and the V segment lost 0 bases, leaving 1 base of the junction unmatched.

The chain carries TRBV5-4 and TRBJ1-2; 11 bases are shared with TRBD1. CDR3 size: 14 residues. V lost 4 bases, J lost 6 bases, and 5 bases stayed unmatched. Germline V gives CDR1 SGHNT, CDR2 YYREEE (reference sequence). This chain's CDR3 is CASSGTGGEDGYTF. In nucleotides, the CDR3 is TGTGCCAGCAGCGGGACAGGGGGGGAGGATGGCTACACCTTC.

The J gene is TRBJ2-7, the V gene TRBV5-4; the match to TRBD1 covers 7 bases. CDR3 length: 13 residues. V was clipped by 5 bases and J by 3 bases; unmatched bases: 5. Germline CDR1 is SGHNT and CDR2 is YYREEE (reference sequence). This CDR3 reads CASSPGQLYEQYF. The CDR3 bases are TGTGCCAGCAGTCCGGGACAGCTCTACGAGCAGTACTTC.

V and J are TRBV2 and TRBJ1-5; no firm D call. This CDR3 comprises 13 residues. Trimming took off 6 bases at V and 4 bases at J, with 10 bases between the two ends. Looked up from germline, CDR1 is SNHLY and CDR2 is FYNNEI. The CDR3 sequence: CASRGSRNQPQHF. The CDR3 region has the DNA TGTGCCAGCAGGGGGAGTCGAAATCAGCCCCAGCATTTT.

V usage is TRBV6-2 or TRBV6-3 and J usage is TRBJ1-5; possibly TRBD1 for D (5 bases). The CDR3 has 13 residues. Per the germline V gene, CDR1 is MNHEY and CDR2 is SVGEGT. The V end lost 4 bases, the J end lost 4 bases, and 8 bases lay between the germline ends. As DNA, the CDR3 is TGTGCCAGCAGTTTGACAGCGAATCAGCCCCAGCATTTT. The encoded protein is CASSLTANQPQHF.

The V call is TRBV4-1, the J call TRBJ2-7, with 8 positions matching TRBD1. The CDR3 length is 15 residues. Trimming took 4 bases from V and 6 from J; bases not matched to a gene: 11. Germline CDR1 and CDR2: MGHRA and YSYEKL. CDR3: CASSRGPGQVGEQYF. DNA for the CDR3: TGCGCCAGCAGCCGCGGACCGGGACAGGTAGGCGAGCAGTACTTC.

This rearrangement joins TRBV3-1 (or the pseudogene TRBV3-2) to TRBJ1-1; 7 nucleotides match TRBD1. In germline, CDR1 is LGHDT, CDR2 YNNKEL (reference sequence). The V gene end was trimmed by 6 bases and the J gene end by 1 base; junction bases not matched to a gene: 5. The CDR3 is 14 residues long. The CDR3 DNA follows: TGTGCCAGCAGTCCGGACAGGAGGAACACTGAAGCTTTCTTT. It specifies CASSPDRRNTEAFF.

The chain carries TRBV19 and TRBJ2-3; 14 nucleotides match TRBD2. Looked up from germline, CDR1 is LNHDA and CDR2 is SQIVND (reference sequence). The CDR3 has 15 residues. The V and J ends lost 4 bases and 6 bases, in that order; junction bases with no gene match: 3. CDR3 region: CASSRTSGGPDTQYF. DNA of the CDR3: TGTGCCAGTAGTAGGACTAGCGGGGGGCCGGATACGCAGTATTTT.

The chain joins TRBV12-1 to TRBJ2-4; the D call TRBD2 from the table was never checked on the DNA. TRBV12-1 is a known pseudogene. The CDR3 loop spans 16 amino acids. CDR3 in DNA: TGTGCCAGCAGTCAAGATGGAGGGCAAGGTGGCGACATTCAGTACTTC. Residues: CASSQDGGQGGDIQYF.

The V gene is TRBV24-1, the J gene TRBJ1-4, with 10 bases fitting TRBD1. Germline V gives CDR1 KGHDR, CDR2 SFDVKD. The CDR3 contains 15 residues. V lost 5 bases and J lost 6; bases outside the gene matches: 5. CDR3 protein: CATSGQGANDEKLFF. Written as DNA, the CDR3 is TGTGCCACCAGTGGACAGGGGGCGAATGATGAAAAACTGTTTTTT.

The table lists this clone with a count of one. The chain links TRBV7-2 to TRBJ1-1, with D maybe TRBD1 (6 bases). The V and J ends lost 2 bases and 4 bases respectively, with 11 bases between them. This CDR3 contains 14 residues. The germline CDR1 and CDR2 sequences are SGHTA and FQGNSA. The CDR3 nucleotides read TGTGCCAGCAGCTTATCAGGGGCGTCCACTGAAGCTTTCTTT. This gives the protein CASSLSGASTEAFF.

Concerning this clone: The sample carries other DNA sequences with the same CDR3. The rearrangement links TRBV4-2 to TRBJ1-1; TRBD1 aligns across 7 bases. Trimming took 1 base from V and 3 from J; bases not matched to a gene: 5. This CDR3 is built from 15 residues. CDR1 LGHNA and CDR2 YNFKEQ come from the germline V gene. CDR3 sequence: CASSQGQGRDTEAFF. DNA for the CDR3: TGTGCCAGCAGCCAAGGACAGGGCCGGGACACTGAAGCTTTCTTT.

The rearrangement uses TRBV19 and TRBJ1-6; 7 nucleotides match TRBD1. Germline lookup yields CDR1 LNHDA and CDR2 SQIVND (reference sequence). This CDR3 is built from 15 residues. CDR3 DNA sequence: TGTGCATGCAAAACTACAGGGGAACGAGACTCACCCCTCCACTTT. Protein: CACKTTGERDSPLHF.

The genes are TRBV6-1 and TRBJ1-4; the D is unclear. Germline V gives CDR1 MNHNS, CDR2 SASEGT. The CDR3 is 14 residues long. V was cut by 1 base and J by 8 bases, with 11 bases left in between. In DNA form, the CDR3 reads TGTGCCAGCAGTGAAGGGGAGGCTCGAGAAAAACTGTTTTTT. Translation gives CASSEGEAREKLFF.

The chain recombines TRBV10-1 with TRBJ1-1, with 9 bases aligning to TRBD1. CDR3 length equals 15 residues. Germline values: CDR1 WNHNN, CDR2 SYGVQD (reference sequence). V was pared by 7 bases and J by 5 bases, with 11 bases of the junction left unmatched. CDR3 nucleotide sequence: TGCGCCAGCATCAACAGGGGGCGCGTTTATACTGAAGCTTTCTTT. Encoded protein: CASINRGRVYTEAFF.

The chain combines TRBV29-1 with TRBJ2-5, with 13 nucleotides matching TRBD2. V lost 7 bases, J lost 7 bases, and 12 bases stayed unmatched. Germline-derived CDR1 and CDR2 are SQVTM and ANQGSEA. The CDR3 has 15 amino acids. The CDR3 nucleotides are TGCAGCGGGACTAGCGGGGGCCTCCCCAGGATGACCCAGTACTTC. Translated: CSGTSGGLPRMTQYF.

The chain joins TRBV4-2 to TRBJ1-2, with TRBD1 identical over 8 bases. Germline trimming cut 5 bases from V and 1 base from J; bases unmatched to any gene: 6. The CDR3 loop spans 15 amino acids. Germline CDR1 is LGHNA and CDR2 is YNFKEQ. This CDR3 reads CASSAQGGDNYGYTF. Here the CDR3 DNA reads TGTGCCAGCAGCGCACAGGGGGGAGATAACTATGGCTACACCTTC.

The V call is TRBV6-1, the J call TRBJ2-1, with TRBD2 matching over 13 bases. The V gene end was trimmed by 3 bases and the J gene end by 4 bases; junction bases not matched to a gene: 6. Per the germline V gene, CDR1 is MNHNS and CDR2 is SASEGT. This CDR3 comprises 17 residues. This chain's CDR3 is CASSDGTSGIMYNEQFF. For the CDR3, the DNA is TGTGCCAGCAGTGATGGGACTAGCGGGATAATGTACAATGAGCAGTTCTTC.